Sequencing of this T cell receptor beta chain was carried out in a study of CD8 T cells in ankylosing spondylitis (dated by TCRdb to the late 2010s). About the investigation overall: The study profiled T cell receptor beta repertoires in healthy donors and ankylosing spondylitis patients to find disease-linked TCR variants. In total, the full study cohort was made up of some 100 healthy donors and 20 to 25 ankylosing spondylitis patients. Samples of peripheral blood were taken, and for ankylosing spondylitis patients, synovial fluid was collected as well.

The sequencer was an Illumina HiSeq 2500. Quantitative 5'-RACE with molecular barcodes was the method used to prepare the TCR beta libraries. As for how the authors treated the data: To identify disease-linked TCR variants, a new computational method was used, one built on a probabilistic model of VDJ rearrangement. The public reads were quality trimmed at Q25 with fastp and then assembled into clones with MiXCR by TCRdb, keeping productive beta chains. Rows with a matching CDR3 protein are joined into one entry that keeps the most common DNA and genes. TCRdb's processing, not the authors', yielded these V and J calls. The sample records 150,000 to 250,000 distinct CDR3 sequences, about 13% of which are singletons. The top ten constitute 15% to 20% of the sample. The paper's findings and limits, for the study overall: Significant enrichment of the disease-linked clones was reported in matched synovial fluid samples from ankylosing spondylitis patients. The disease-linked clones showed a CD8+ phenotype and occurred at relatively low frequencies in peripheral blood. Some of the motif variants had been reported before in the synovial fluid and blood of reactive arthritis patients, a finding that suggests common disease-initiation mechanisms. Blood from ankylosing spondylitis patients appeared to be characterized by a TCR beta motif made up of under ten highly homologous amino acid variants.

As for this clonotype: Its antigen has not been determined. Base-call qualities are not available, and no considerably larger clone is one nucleotide away.

Input material: blood, either unsorted or a sorted T cell fraction (not recorded which). The sequence was obtained from a male donor with ankylosing spondylitis or in good health (not recorded which).

CDR3 region: CASSFTSGSPDTQYF. The nucleotides are TGTGCCAGCAGTTTCACTAGCGGGAGTCCAGATACGCAGTATTTT. The chain is made from TRBV12-3 or TRBV12-4 and TRBJ2-3; 11 bases in the junction line up with TRBD2. The cysteine opens and the phenylalanine closes a CDR3 of 15 amino acids. Just the 45-base CDR3 DNA is kept, in frame starting at base 1. Germline trimming: 3 bases from V, 4 bases from J; junction bases outside gene matches: 3.